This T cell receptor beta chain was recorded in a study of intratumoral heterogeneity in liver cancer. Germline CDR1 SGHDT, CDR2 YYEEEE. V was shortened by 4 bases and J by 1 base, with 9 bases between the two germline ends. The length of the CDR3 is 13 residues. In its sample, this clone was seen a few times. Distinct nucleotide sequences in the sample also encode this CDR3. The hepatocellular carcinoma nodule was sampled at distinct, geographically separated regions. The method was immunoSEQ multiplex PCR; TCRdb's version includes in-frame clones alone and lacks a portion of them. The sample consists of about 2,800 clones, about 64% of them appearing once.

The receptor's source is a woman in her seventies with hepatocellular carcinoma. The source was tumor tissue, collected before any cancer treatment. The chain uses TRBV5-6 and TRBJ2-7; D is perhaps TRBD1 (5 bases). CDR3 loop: CASSKDRSYEQYF. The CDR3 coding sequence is TGTGCCAGCAGCAAAGACAGATCCTACGAGCAGTACTTC.